This TCR beta chain was documented in a study of Tregs in tolerant kidney transplant recipients. Study-wide results and caveats: Changing PCR primers prevented nucleotide comparison between some patients' samples.

Profiling relied on immunoSEQ multiplex PCR, and the TCRdb table lists in-frame clones only, not all of them. The table records under 95,000 clones, approximately 90% of them present only once. Germline V gene sequence: CDR1 MDHEN, CDR2 SYDVKM. Trimming took 5 bases from V and 0 from J; bases not matched to a gene: 4. The CDR3 spans 14 residues. In the case of this clone: Antigen: not known.

The chain joins TRBV28 to TRBJ2-7; TRBD1 aligns across 7 bases. The source material was Tregs from blood, sampled before the transplant. The sequence derives from a human donor who received a combined kidney and bone marrow transplant. CDR3 in DNA: TGTGCCAGCAGTCCCGGGACAGTCTCCTACGAGCAGTACTTC. Translating gives CASSPGTVSYEQYF.